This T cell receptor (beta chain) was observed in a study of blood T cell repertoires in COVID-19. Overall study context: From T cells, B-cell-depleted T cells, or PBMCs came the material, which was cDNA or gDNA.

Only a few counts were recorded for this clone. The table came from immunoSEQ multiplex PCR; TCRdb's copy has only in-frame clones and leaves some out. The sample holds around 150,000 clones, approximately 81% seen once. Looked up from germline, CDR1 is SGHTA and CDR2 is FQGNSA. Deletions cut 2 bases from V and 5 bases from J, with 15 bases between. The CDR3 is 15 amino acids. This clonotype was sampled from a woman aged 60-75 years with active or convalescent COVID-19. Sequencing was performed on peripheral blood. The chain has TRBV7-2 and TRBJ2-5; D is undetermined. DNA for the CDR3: TGTGCCAGCAGCTTAAGGCGGAATCCCGGGGAGACCCAGTACTTC. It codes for CASSLRRNPGETQYF.